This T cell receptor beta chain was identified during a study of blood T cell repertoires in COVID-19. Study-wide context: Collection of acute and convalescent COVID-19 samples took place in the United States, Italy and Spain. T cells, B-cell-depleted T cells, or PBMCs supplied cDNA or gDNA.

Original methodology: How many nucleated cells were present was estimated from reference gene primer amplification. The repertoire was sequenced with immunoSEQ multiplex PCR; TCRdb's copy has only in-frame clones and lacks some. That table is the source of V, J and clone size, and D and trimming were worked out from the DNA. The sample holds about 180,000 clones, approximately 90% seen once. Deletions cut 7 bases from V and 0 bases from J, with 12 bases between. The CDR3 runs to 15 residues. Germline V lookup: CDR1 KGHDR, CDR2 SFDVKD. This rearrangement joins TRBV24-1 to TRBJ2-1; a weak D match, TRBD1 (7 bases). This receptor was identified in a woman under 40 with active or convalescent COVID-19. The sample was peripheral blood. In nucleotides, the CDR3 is TGTGCCACCAGGGATCAGGGGGGCTCCTACAATGAGCAGTTCTTC. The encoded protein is CATRDQGGSYNEQFF.